Each of the 10 T cell receptor beta chains below was sequenced from the same sample in a study of OX40 agonist ivuxolimab in advanced cancers. Produced via immunoSEQ multiplex PCR; TCRdb's table is partial and in-frame only. The sample comprises 50,000 to 65,000 clones, around 80% of which are singletons, and around 1% rests with the top ten. The starting material was CD4+ or CD8+ T cells sorted from blood, obtained in a trial of the OX40 agonist ivuxolimab. The receptors stem from an adult with an advanced solid tumor such as melanoma, head and neck, liver or kidney cancer.

V is TRBV19 and J is TRBJ1-4; D might be TRBD1 (6 bases). Trimming stripped 11 bases from V and 7 bases from J, with 14 bases between. The germline gives CDR1 LNHDA, CDR2 SQIVND (reference sequence). The CDR3 has 12 amino acids. The CDR3 spells CAAAGEGEKLFF. CDR3 sequence (DNA): TGTGCCGCAGCAGGGGAGGGTGAAAAACTGTTTTTT.

The chain links TRBV6-1 to TRBJ1-1; D remains unclear. Per the germline V gene, CDR1 is MNHNS and CDR2 is SASEGT. V was shortened by 5 bases and J by 3 bases, with 4 bases between the two germline ends. CDR3 length equals 11 residues. Written as DNA, the CDR3 is TGTGCCAGCAGTTTCGACACTGAAGCTTTCTTT. This sequence encodes CASSFDTEAFF.

The genes are TRBV9 and TRBJ2-3; no definite D call. The CDR3 contains 14 residues. Trimming shortened V by 3 bases and J by 2 bases, and 10 bases separated the two germline ends. Germline lookup yields CDR1 SGDLS and CDR2 YYNGEE. The CDR3 DNA is TGTGCCAGCAGCGGGCCCGACGCCACAGATACGCAGTATTTT. Translated, it gives CASSGPDATDTQYF.

The chain has TRBV5-1 and TRBJ2-7; unclear D gene. The CDR3 spans 13 residues. Germline loops: CDR1 SGHRS, CDR2 YFSETQ. V was cut by 0 bases and J by 3 bases, with 7 bases left in between. This chain's CDR3 is CASSLGADYEQYF. DNA for the CDR3: TGCGCCAGCAGCTTGGGGGCCGACTACGAGCAGTACTTC.

The J gene is TRBJ2-3, the V gene TRBV29-1; D is possibly TRBD2 (6 bases). This CDR3 region has 14 residues. V was trimmed by 0 bases and J by 3 bases, leaving 10 bases between them. Looked up from germline, CDR1 is SQVTM and CDR2 is ANQGSEA. The CDR3 loop is CSVEDRRETDTQYF. The CDR3 DNA is TGCAGCGTTGAAGATCGGAGGGAGACAGATACGCAGTATTTT.

This rearrangement joins TRBV5-1 to TRBJ2-3; D not resolved. Germline V CDR1 and CDR2: SGHRS, YFSETQ. The CDR3 length is 16 residues. Trimming removed 0 bases from V and 1 base from J, with 12 bases in between. The CDR3 DNA sequence: TGCGCCAGCAGCTTGGTAAGCCAGGTGGGCACAGATACGCAGTATTTT. Its protein is CASSLVSQVGTDTQYF. Variable domain in full (rest from reference TRBV5-1 and TRBJ2-3): KAGVTQTPRYLIKTRGQQVTLSCSPISGHRSVSWYQQTPGQGLQFLFEYFSETQRNKGNFPGRFSGRQFSNSRSEMNVSTLELGDSALYLCASSLVSQVGTDTQYFGPGTRLTVL.

The CDR3 sequence: CASSLGTGDPTNEKLFF. The DNA for the CDR3 is TGTGCCAGCAGCTTAGGGACAGGGGATCCAACTAATGAAAAACTGTTTTTT. The chain has TRBV7-9 and TRBJ1-4, with 9 bases identical to TRBD1. The CDR3 sequence is 17 residues long. Looked up from germline, CDR1 is SEHNR and CDR2 is FQNEAQ (reference sequence). Unmatched junction bases numbered 3, after V lost 1 base and J lost 0 bases.

This clone was recorded a few times. The genes are TRBV19 and TRBJ2-1; D is undetermined. This CDR3 has 12 amino acids. Trimming took 6 bases from V and 9 from J, leaving 12 bases between them. From germline, CDR1 is LNHDA and CDR2 SQIVND (reference sequence). The CDR3 here is CASSLLESEQFF. CDR3 nucleotides: TGTGCCAGTAGCTTACTCGAGTCTGAGCAGTTCTTC.

The chain combines TRBV4-3 with TRBJ2-7, with a tentative D call TRBD1 (5 bases). CDR1 and CDR2 (germline): LGHNA, YSLEER. This CDR3 is 14 amino acids long. V was shortened by 2 bases and J by 4 bases, with 12 bases between the two germline ends. Here the CDR3 reads CASSQNTQGYEQYF. In DNA, the CDR3 is TGCGCCAGCAGCCAAAATACTCAGGGTTACGAGCAGTACTTC.

The chain couples TRBV19 to TRBJ1-2; D perhaps matches TRBD1 (6 bases). The germline CDR1 and CDR2 sequences are LNHDA and SQIVND (reference sequence). This CDR3 region has 18 residues. V gave up 10 bases and J gave up 0 bases, with 27 bases separating them. The CDR3 bases are TGTGCCACCCGGCCCGTTGGGCAGGGGATGTCTGCTAACTATGGCTACACCTTC. It yields the protein CATRPVGQGMSANYGYTF.